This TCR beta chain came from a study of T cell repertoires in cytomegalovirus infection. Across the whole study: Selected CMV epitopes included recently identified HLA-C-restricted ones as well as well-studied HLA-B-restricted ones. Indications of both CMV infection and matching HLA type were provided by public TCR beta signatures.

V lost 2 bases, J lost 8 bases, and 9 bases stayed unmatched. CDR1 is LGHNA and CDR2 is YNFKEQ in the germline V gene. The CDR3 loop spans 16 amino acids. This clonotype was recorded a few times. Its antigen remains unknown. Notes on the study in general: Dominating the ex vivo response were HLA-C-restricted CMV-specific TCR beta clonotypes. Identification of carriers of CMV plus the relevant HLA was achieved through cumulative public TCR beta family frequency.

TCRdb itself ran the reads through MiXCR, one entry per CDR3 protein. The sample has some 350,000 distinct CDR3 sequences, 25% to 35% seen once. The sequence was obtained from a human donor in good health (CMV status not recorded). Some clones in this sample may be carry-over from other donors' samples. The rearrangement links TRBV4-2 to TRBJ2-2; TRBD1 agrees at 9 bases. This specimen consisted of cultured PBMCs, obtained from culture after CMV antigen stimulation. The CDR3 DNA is TGTGCCAGCAGCCAACATCGGGACAGGGATATTGGGGAGCTGTTTTTT. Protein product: CASSQHRDRDIGELFF.